Given below is one T cell receptor (beta chain) in context. TCRdb processed the 5' RACE reads anew with MiXCR; each CDR3 protein has one entry. The sample yields around 40,000 distinct CDR3 sequences, under 8% seen once. V gave up 2 bases and J gave up 4 bases, with 12 bases separating them. Germline V gene data show CDR1 as LGHDT and CDR2 as YNNKEL (reference sequence). The CDR3 has 14 residues. These data are taken from a study of early T cells in non-severe SARS-CoV-2 infection. Study summary: Chains stayed unpaired after sequencing of bulk RNA from unsorted whole blood.

The receptor comes from an adult who was a healthcare worker with PCR-confirmed SARS-CoV-2 infection or an uninfected control (not recorded which). V is TRBV3-1 and J is TRBJ2-7, with D possibly being TRBD1 (5 bases). The sequencing sample was made of whole blood. CDR3 in amino acids: CASSQNVGAYEQYF. The CDR3 DNA reads as TGTGCCAGCAGCCAAAACGTAGGGGCGTACGAGCAGTACTTC.